This T cell receptor (beta chain) was captured in a study of blood T cell repertoires in COVID-19. Germline CDR1 is KGHDR and CDR2 is SFDVKD. Trimming removed 3 bases from V and 1 base from J; junction bases left unmatched: 4. This CDR3 spans 18 amino acids. As handled by the study authors: Reference gene primer amplification yielded estimated nucleated cell counts. TCRdb's table, derived via immunoSEQ multiplex PCR, lists solely in-frame clones and lacks some. That table supplies the V and J calls and clone size; D and trimming were determined from the DNA. The sample carries fewer than 350,000 clones, approximately 86% recorded once.

The chain employs TRBV24-1 and TRBJ2-1; 14 positions agree with TRBD2. Sequencing used peripheral blood. This TCR derives from a woman in her seventies with COVID-19, enrolled during active disease. CDR3 amino acids: CATSDPGTSGGSYNEQFF. The CDR3, as DNA: TGTGCCACCAGTGATCCGGGGACTAGCGGGGGTTCCTACAATGAGCAGTTCTTC.